This is a list of T cell receptor beta chains from one sample in a study of monozygotic twins with inflammatory bowel disease. Each CDR3 protein gets one entry in TCRdb, which reprocessed the 5' RACE reads and gives no DNA. This repertoire includes under 150,000 distinct CDR3 sequences. Input material: blood. These receptors all come from a human donor with ulcerative colitis or Crohn's disease, or a healthy co-twin of an affected twin (not recorded which). Each CDR3 is given with its conserved first and last residue.

j_gene: TRBJ2-7
v_gene: TRBV7-8
CDR3aa: CASSFRDSAYEQYF

j_gene: TRBJ1-2
v_gene: TRBV5-1
CDR3aa: CASSLEPEYGYTF

j_gene: TRBJ2-7
v_gene: TRBV19
CDR3aa: CASSSPGTGSHEQYF

j_gene: TRBJ2-2
v_gene: TRBV5-4
CDR3aa: CASSPRGSATGELFF

j_gene: TRBJ2-7
v_gene: TRBV7-3
CDR3aa: CASSLSQASYEQYF

j_gene: TRBJ1-1
v_gene: TRBV20-1
CDR3aa: CSAIVNRIWYTEAFF

j_gene: TRBJ1-6
v_gene: TRBV7-9
CDR3aa: CASSSYRGNSPLHF

j_gene: TRBJ2-3
v_gene: TRBV20-1
CDR3aa: CSARYGGKTDTQYF

j_gene: TRBJ2-7
v_gene: TRBV12-3/TRBV12-4
CDR3aa: CASSPTGGSNYEQYF

j_gene: TRBJ2-1
v_gene: TRBV5-1
CDR3aa: CASSLWQGARNEQFF

j_gene: TRBJ2-7
v_gene: TRBV4-2
CDR3aa: CASSQLGEQYF

j_gene: TRBJ2-7
v_gene: TRBV7-8
CDR3aa: CASETLAAYEQYF

j_gene: TRBJ2-1
v_gene: TRBV6-5
CDR3aa: CASSYGLGGAYNEQFF

j_gene: TRBJ1-4
v_gene: TRBV5-1
CDR3aa: CASSLAGALNEKLFF

j_gene: TRBJ1-6
v_gene: TRBV7-9
CDR3aa: CASSSGYSPLHF

j_gene: TRBJ2-7
v_gene: TRBV20-1
CDR3aa: CSAITGSGRYEQYF

j_gene: TRBJ1-2
v_gene: TRBV15
CDR3aa: CATRGMGNYGYTF

j_gene: TRBJ1-6
v_gene: TRBV5-1
CDR3aa: CASSLWTANSPLHF

j_gene: TRBJ1-6
v_gene: TRBV5-1
CDR3aa: CASSLQGGTGITSPLHF

j_gene: TRBJ1-1
v_gene: TRBV29-1
CDR3aa: CSATGTANTEAFF

j_gene: TRBJ1-5
v_gene: TRBV20-1
CDR3aa: CSARVGVSNQPQHF

j_gene: TRBJ2-5
v_gene: TRBV5-1
CDR3aa: CASSLSRGGVQETQYF

j_gene: TRBJ2-3
v_gene: TRBV24-1
CDR3aa: CATSDSSLRTDTQYF

j_gene: TRBJ2-5
v_gene: TRBV5-1
CDR3aa: CASSLVLNRGRETQYF

j_gene: TRBJ2-3
v_gene: TRBV7-8
CDR3aa: CASSLATGGRTDTQYF

j_gene: TRBJ2-6
v_gene: TRBV7-8
CDR3aa: CASDRWGSGANVLTF

j_gene: TRBJ1-5
v_gene: TRBV7-9
CDR3aa: CARSSQGGNQPQHF

j_gene: TRBJ2-7
v_gene: TRBV5-1
CDR3aa: CASSPNTESYEQYF

j_gene: TRBJ1-5
v_gene: TRBV7-9
CDR3aa: CASSLGPYQPQHF

j_gene: TRBJ2-7
v_gene: TRBV9
CDR3aa: CASSVGPRGDSYEQYF

j_gene: TRBJ2-3
v_gene: TRBV29-1
CDR3aa: CSVPGGAGTDTQYF

j_gene: TRBJ2-5
v_gene: TRBV29-1
CDR3aa: CSVESGHRQETQYF

j_gene: TRBJ2-1
v_gene: TRBV9
CDR3aa: CASSPLRDSSYNEQFF

j_gene: TRBJ2-1
v_gene: TRBV7-3
CDR3aa: CASSQIPGTSGPGQGNEQFF

j_gene: TRBJ2-2
v_gene: TRBV5-6
CDR3aa: CASSPRDRANTGELFF